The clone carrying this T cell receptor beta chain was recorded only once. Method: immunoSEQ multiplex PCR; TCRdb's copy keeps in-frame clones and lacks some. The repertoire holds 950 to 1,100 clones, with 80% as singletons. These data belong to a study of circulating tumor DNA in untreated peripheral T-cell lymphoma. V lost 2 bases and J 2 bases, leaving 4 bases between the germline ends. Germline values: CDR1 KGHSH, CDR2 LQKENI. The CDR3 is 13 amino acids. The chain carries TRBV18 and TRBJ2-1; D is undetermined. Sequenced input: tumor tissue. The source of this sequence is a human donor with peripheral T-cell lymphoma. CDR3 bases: TGTGCCAGCTCACCAAATACCTACAATGAGCAGTTCTTC. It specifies CASSPNTYNEQFF.